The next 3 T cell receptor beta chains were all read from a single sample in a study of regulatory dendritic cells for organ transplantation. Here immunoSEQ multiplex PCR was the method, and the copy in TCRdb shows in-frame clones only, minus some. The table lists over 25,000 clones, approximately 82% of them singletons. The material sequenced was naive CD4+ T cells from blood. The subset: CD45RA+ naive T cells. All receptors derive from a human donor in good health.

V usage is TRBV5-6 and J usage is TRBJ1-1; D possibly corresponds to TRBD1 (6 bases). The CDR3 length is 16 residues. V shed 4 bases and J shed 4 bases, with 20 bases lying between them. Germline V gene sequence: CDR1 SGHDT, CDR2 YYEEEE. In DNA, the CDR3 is TGTGCCAGCAGCCCAAAATCAACAGGGTGGGGCACTGAAGCTTTCTTT. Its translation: CASSPKSTGWGTEAFF.

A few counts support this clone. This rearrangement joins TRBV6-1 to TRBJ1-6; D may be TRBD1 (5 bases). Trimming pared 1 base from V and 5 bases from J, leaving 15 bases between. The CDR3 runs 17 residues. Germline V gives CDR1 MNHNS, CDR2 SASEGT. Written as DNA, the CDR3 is TGTGCCAGCAGTGAAGAGGGGAGGGGTAGGGATAATTCACCCCTCCACTTT. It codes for CASSEEGRGRDNSPLHF.

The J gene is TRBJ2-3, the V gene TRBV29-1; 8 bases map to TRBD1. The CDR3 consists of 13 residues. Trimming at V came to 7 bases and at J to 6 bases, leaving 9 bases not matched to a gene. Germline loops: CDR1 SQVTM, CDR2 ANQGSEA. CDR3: CSALRQGTDTQYF. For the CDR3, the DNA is TGCAGCGCCCTCCGACAGGGGACGGATACGCAGTATTTT.